These 6 T cell receptor beta chains came from one sample sequenced in a study of T cells in Graves' hyperthyroidism and ophthalmopathy. There were TCR beta CDR3 regions amplified from RNA transcripts. An initial round of RT-PCR targeting the TCR CDR3 relied on the HTBI primer set. Each CDR3 protein is one row after TCRdb ran MiXCR on the multiplex PCR reads. The table includes roughly 500,000 distinct CDR3 sequences, approximately 16% detected once. Sequencing was performed on blood. The receptors originated from a woman in her 30s with Graves' ophthalmopathy.

Many counts were recorded for this clonotype. The V and J genes are TRBV7-2 and TRBJ2-3; possibly TRBD2 for D (6 bases). The germline V gene encodes CDR1 SGHTA and CDR2 FQGNSA. This CDR3 is 15 amino acids long. The ends were cut back, 2 bases at V and 4 bases at J, with 13 bases in the middle. CDR3 DNA: TGTGCCAGCAGCTTAAGCGGGTATGGCGCAGATACGCAGTATTTT. This sequence encodes CASSLSGYGADTQYF.

J is TRBJ2-5 and V is TRBV4-1; D is undetermined. Per germline, CDR1 MGHRA and CDR2 YSYEKL. The V gene lost 2 bases and the J gene lost 2 bases, with 6 bases spanning the gap. The CDR3 is 13 amino acids. For the CDR3, the DNA is TGCGCCAGCAGCCAACAACAGCAAGAGACCCAGTACTTC. It specifies CASSQQQQETQYF.

This clonotype was seen a few times. This chain links TRBV6-1 with TRBJ2-7, with TRBD2 matching 10 bases. CDR1 is MNHNS, CDR2 SASEGT, per germline. The V gene end was trimmed by 5 bases and the J gene end by 4 bases; junction bases not matched to a gene: 8. The CDR3 spans 15 residues. DNA for the CDR3: TGTGCCAGCAGTAGCGGGAGGGCCGGTATATACGAGCAGTACTTC. Its translation is CASSSGRAGIYEQYF.

Ten or more counts support this clonotype. V and J are TRBV20-1 and TRBJ2-1, with D unclear. This CDR3 has 11 residues. Trimming left V 1 base short and J 4 bases short, with 2 bases between. The germline CDR1 and CDR2 sequences are DFQATT and SNEGSKA (reference sequence). Here the CDR3 DNA reads TGCAGTGCTAGAGTTTACAATGAGCAGTTCTTC. As protein: CSARVYNEQFF.

This clonotype was counted at least ten times. V gene TRBV3-1 combines with J gene TRBJ2-7, with D uncertain. The CDR3 covers 15 residues. Germline CDR1 is LGHDT and CDR2 is YNNKEL (reference sequence). The V end was cut by 2 bases, the J end by 0 bases, with 11 bases between. CDR3 sequence: CASSQRSDISYEQYF. For the CDR3, the DNA is TGTGCCAGCAGCCAAAGGTCAGACATCTCCTACGAGCAGTACTTC.

This clonotype was counted at least ten times. The chain combines TRBV7-9 with TRBJ2-7; no clear D gene. The germline gives CDR1 SEHNR, CDR2 FQNEAQ (reference sequence). The CDR3 consists of 14 residues. V lost 1 base to trimming and J lost 4 bases, with 11 bases between them. Written as DNA, the CDR3 is TGTGCCAGCAGCTTAGAGGGATGGGCGTACGAGCAGTACTTC. Amino acid sequence: CASSLEGWAYEQYF. The full variable domain, completed using reference TRBV7-9 and TRBJ2-7, is DTGVSQNPRHKITKRGQNVTFRCDPISEHNRLYWYRQTLGQGPEFLTYFQNEAQLEKSRLLSDRFSAERPKGSFSTLEIQRTEQGDSAMYLCASSLEGWAYEQYFGPGTRLTVT.